Sequencing of this T cell receptor beta chain was carried out in a study of CD8 T cells in Susac syndrome. Reverse transcription of roughly 0.45 to 1 ug RNA used random hexamers. TCRdb re-analysed the immunoSEQ multiplex PCR reads in MiXCR, keeping a single row per CDR3 protein. This repertoire shows more than 150,000 distinct CDR3 sequences, 95% found once; its top ten account for roughly 0.15%. CDR3 length: 12 residues. The germline gives CDR1 SEHNR, CDR2 FQNEAQ (reference sequence). V was cut by 8 bases and J by 4 bases, with 8 bases left in between. The TCR sequence derives from a human donor with multiple sclerosis. The source material was CD8+ T cells from PBMCs. The rearrangement links TRBV7-9 to TRBJ2-2; D remains ambiguous. The CDR3 loop is CASGWGTGELFF. The CDR3 nucleotides read TGTGCCAGCGGCTGGGGCACCGGGGAGCTGTTTTTT.